This record concerns one TCR beta chain sequence. There are 15 residues in the CDR3. With 5 bases removed from V and 0 bases from J, the gap between germline ends came to 14 bases. Germline CDR1 is SGHRS and CDR2 is YFSETQ. Indicated time point: newly diagnosed GD, antithyroid drugs for less than 3 months. Construction of the TCR library relied on RNA isolated from PBMCs. Patients came from an endocrinology department in Xi'an, China. TCR beta libraries were built with iRepertoire HTBI primers and Arm-PCR of CDR3 regions. Methods used by the authors: Identified across the samples were 62 TRBV segments and 14 TRBJ segments. Using its own MiXCR run on the multiplex PCR reads, TCRdb lists one record per CDR3 protein. Here the V and J calls rest on TCRdb's processing, not on the authors' analysis. The sample records some 600,000 distinct CDR3 sequences, approximately 16% being singletons. The record originates from a study of regulatory T cells in long-lasting Graves disease.

These data also featured in a second study, about T cells in Graves' hyperthyroidism and ophthalmopathy. According to that study: Criteria for exclusion of patients were uncontrolled infection, other autoimmune disease, pregnancy or lactation.

The sequences come from peripheral blood mononuclear cells (PBMCs), collected at new diagnosis, from a patient treated with antithyroid drugs. The sequence came from a man younger than 30 with Graves disease. The chain couples TRBV5-1 to TRBJ1-2; no clear D. Here the CDR3 reads CASSRVPAPNYGYTF. The DNA of the CDR3 is TGCGCCAGCAGTCGGGTCCCGGCCCCTAACTATGGCTACACCTTC.